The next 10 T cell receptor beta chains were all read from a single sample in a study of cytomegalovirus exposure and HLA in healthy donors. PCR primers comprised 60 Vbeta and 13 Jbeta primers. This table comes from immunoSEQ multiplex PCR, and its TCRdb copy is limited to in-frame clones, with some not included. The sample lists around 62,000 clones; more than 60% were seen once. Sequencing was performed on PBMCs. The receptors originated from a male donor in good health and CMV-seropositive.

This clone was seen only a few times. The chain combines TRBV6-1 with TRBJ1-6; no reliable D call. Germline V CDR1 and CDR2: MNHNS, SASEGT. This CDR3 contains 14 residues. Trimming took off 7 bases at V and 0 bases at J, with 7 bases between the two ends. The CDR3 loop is CASIVSSYNSPLHF. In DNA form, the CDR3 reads TGTGCCAGCATCGTGAGCTCCTATAATTCACCCCTCCACTTT.

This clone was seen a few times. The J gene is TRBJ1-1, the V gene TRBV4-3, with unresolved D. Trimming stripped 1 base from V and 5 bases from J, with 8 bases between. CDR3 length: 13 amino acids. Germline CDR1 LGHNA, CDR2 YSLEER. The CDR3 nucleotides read TGCGCCAGCAGCCAAGTTTTGGAGACTGAAGCTTTCTTT. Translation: CASSQVLETEAFF.

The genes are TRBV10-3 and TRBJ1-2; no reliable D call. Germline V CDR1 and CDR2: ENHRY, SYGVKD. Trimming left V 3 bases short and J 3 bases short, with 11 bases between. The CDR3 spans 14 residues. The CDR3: CAISDKGGDYGYTF. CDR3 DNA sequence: TGTGCCATCAGTGATAAGGGAGGCGACTATGGCTACACCTTC.

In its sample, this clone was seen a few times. CDR3 nucleotide sequence: TGCGCCAGCCGACGGACTAGCGGGCCCAGCTCTGGGGCCAACGTCCTGACTTTC. Translating gives CASRRTSGPSSGANVLTF. V usage is TRBV5-1 and J usage is TRBJ2-6, with 11 bases that match TRBD2. Germline CDR1 SGHRS, CDR2 YFSETQ. The CDR3 is 18 amino acids. The ends lost 7 bases at V and 0 bases at J; junction bases unmatched: 9.

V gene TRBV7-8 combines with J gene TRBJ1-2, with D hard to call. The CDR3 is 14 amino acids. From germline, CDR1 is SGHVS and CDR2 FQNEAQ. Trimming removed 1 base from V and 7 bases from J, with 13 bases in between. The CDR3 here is CASSLGTAGGGYTF. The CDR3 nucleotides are TGTGCCAGCAGCTTAGGGACGGCCGGAGGTGGCTACACCTTC. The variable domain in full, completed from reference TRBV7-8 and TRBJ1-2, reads GAGVSQSPRYKVAKRGQDVALRCDPISGHVSLFWYQQALGQGPEFLTYFQNEAQLDKSGLPSDRFFAERPEGSVSTLKIQRTQQEDSAVYLCASSLGTAGGGYTFGSGTRLTVV.

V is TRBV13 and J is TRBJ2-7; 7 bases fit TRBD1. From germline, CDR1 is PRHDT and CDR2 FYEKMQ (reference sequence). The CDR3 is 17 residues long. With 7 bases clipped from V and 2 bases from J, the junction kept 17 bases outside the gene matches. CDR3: CASTVLGGKQGTYEQYF. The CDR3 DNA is TGTGCCAGCACCGTACTTGGTGGTAAACAGGGGACCTACGAGCAGTACTTC.

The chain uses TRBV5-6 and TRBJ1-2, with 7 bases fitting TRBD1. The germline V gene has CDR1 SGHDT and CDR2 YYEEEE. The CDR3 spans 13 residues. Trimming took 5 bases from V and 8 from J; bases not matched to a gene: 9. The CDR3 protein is CASSRGQARGYTF. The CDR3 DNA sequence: TGTGCCAGCAGTCGTGGACAGGCGAGAGGCTACACCTTC.

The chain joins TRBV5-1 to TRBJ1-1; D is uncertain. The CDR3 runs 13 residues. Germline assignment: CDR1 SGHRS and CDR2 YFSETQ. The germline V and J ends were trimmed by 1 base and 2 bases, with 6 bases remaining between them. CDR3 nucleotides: TGCGCCAGCAGCTTGACAGTTAACACTGAAGCTTTCTTT. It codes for CASSLTVNTEAFF.

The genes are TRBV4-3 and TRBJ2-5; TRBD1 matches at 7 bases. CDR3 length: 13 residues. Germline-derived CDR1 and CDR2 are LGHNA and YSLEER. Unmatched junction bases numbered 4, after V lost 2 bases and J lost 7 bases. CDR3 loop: CASSQNRGWTQYF. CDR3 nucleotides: TGCGCCAGCAGCCAAAACAGGGGATGGACCCAGTACTTC.

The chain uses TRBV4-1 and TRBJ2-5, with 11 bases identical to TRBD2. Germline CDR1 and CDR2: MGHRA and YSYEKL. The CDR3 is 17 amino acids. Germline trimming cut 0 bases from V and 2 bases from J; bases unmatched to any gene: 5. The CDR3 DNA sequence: TGCGCCAGCAGCCAAGATCATATAGCGGGGGGGCAAGAGACCCAGTACTTC. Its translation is CASSQDHIAGGQETQYF.